These T cell receptor beta chains were read from a single sample in a study of neurological immune-mediated disorders. TCRdb called the 5' RACE reads again in MiXCR, with one record for every CDR3 protein. The table includes fewer than 85,000 distinct CDR3 sequences, roughly 18% detected once. Sequencing was done on a sample of PBMCs. The origin of the receptors is a woman between 35 and 50 years old in good health. Each CDR3 is given with its conserved first and last residue. D genes are given only for firm matches. Some rows have no size entry. The others give once, few or many, or a class for an expanded clone.

cdr3_nt cdr3_aa d_call j_call v_call clone_size
TGCGCCAGCAGCTGGGGACAGGGGGCGCAGGAATACGAGCAGTACTTC CASSWGQGAQEYEQYF TRBD1 TRBJ2-7 TRBV5-1 .
TGTGCCAGCAGTCCCCAGGACAGGGGAAACACTGAAGCTTTCTTT CASSPQDRGNTEAFF TRBD1 TRBJ1-1 TRBV6-1 many
TGTGCCAGCAGCCAAGCCAGGGACGGCTACGAGCAGTACTTC CASSQARDGYEQYF . TRBJ2-7 TRBV3-1 many
TGCAGCGTTAAGAACACTGAAGCTTTCTTT CSVKNTEAFF . TRBJ1-1 TRBV29-1 .
TGTGCCAGCAGCCAACGGGAGACCCAGTACTTC CASSQRETQYF . TRBJ2-5 TRBV3-1 many
TGTGCCAGCAGCTCGGGACAGGGCTTTTCGGCCCTCCACTTT CASSSGQGFSALHF TRBD1 TRBJ1-6 TRBV7-2 medium-sized
TGTGCCAGCAGCCCCCTGGCGGGGCGCAATCAGCCCCAGCATTTT CASSPLAGRNQPQHF . TRBJ1-5 TRBV3-1 .
TGTGCCAGCAGCTTCTTACTCCCGGCAGATACGCAGTATTTT CASSFLLPADTQYF . TRBJ2-3 TRBV7-2 few
TGTGCCACCAGCAGAGACAACTATGGCTACACCTTC CATSRDNYGYTF . TRBJ1-2 TRBV15 many
TGTGCCAGCAGATCCGGGGGGACTATGGATACGCAGTATTTT CASRSGGTMDTQYF TRBD2 TRBJ2-3 TRBV6-5 many
TGTGCCAGCAGTGCAAGGGAACAAGAGACCCAGTACTTC CASSAREQETQYF . TRBJ2-5 TRBV2 .
TGCAGTGCTAGAGGGACAGAAGAGTACCAAGAGACCCAGTACTTC CSARGTEEYQETQYF . TRBJ2-5 TRBV20-1 .
TGTGCCAGCAGCCGCAGGGGCCTCAACTATGGCTACACCTTC CASSRRGLNYGYTF . TRBJ1-2 TRBV12-3/TRBV12-4 many
TGCAGTGCCAGGGGGGAGACGGCCTCAGATACGCAGTATTTT CSARGETASDTQYF . TRBJ2-3 TRBV20-1 .
TGTGCCACCAGTGACGAAGACAGGGTTGTCACCTGGGGAACTGAAGCTTTCTTT CATSDEDRVVTWGTEAFF TRBD1 TRBJ1-1 TRBV24-1 large
TGTGCCAGCAGTTTTTGGGATCGGAGGGGGCCCTATGGCTACACCTTC CASSFWDRRGPYGYTF TRBD1 TRBJ1-2 TRBV12-3/TRBV12-4 many
TGCGCCAGCAGCTTGGGTGGCAAGTCCTCCTACGAGCAGTACTTC CASSLGGKSSYEQYF . TRBJ2-7 TRBV5-1 many
TGCGCCAGCAGCTTGGGAGGGCGGCCTAATGAAAAACTGTTTTTT CASSLGGRPNEKLFF . TRBJ1-4 TRBV5-1 many
TGCGCCAGCAGCCAGGTCCCGGGACAGGGGTCGAGCACTGAAGCTTTCTTT CASSQVPGQGSSTEAFF TRBD1 TRBJ1-1 TRBV4-1 many
TGTGCCAGCAGTTGGGGACAGGGACTTACTGAAGCTTTCTTT CASSWGQGLTEAFF TRBD1 TRBJ1-1 TRBV6-5 many
TGCGCCAGCAGCTTGGGCAGCGGGGTGGAGACCCAGTACTTC CASSLGSGVETQYF TRBD2 TRBJ2-5 TRBV5-1 .
TGCAGCGTTGAAGTTGGCGGGAAGCATACGCAGTATTTT CSVEVGGKHTQYF . TRBJ2-3 TRBV29-1 many
TGTGCCAGCAGCACTCAGGGGTACACTGAAGCTTTCTTT CASSTQGYTEAFF . TRBJ1-1 TRBV7-2 .
TGTGCCAGCAGTCCCCAGGGGGTTGGGGCCAACGTCCTGACTTTC CASSPQGVGANVLTF TRBD1 TRBJ2-6 TRBV27 many
TGTGCCAGCAGTTACTCGCCTAGCGGGGGGACAATCCAAGAGACCCAGTACTTC CASSYSPSGGTIQETQYF TRBD2 TRBJ2-5 TRBV6-5 many
TGTGCCAGCAGCTGGGGGGCAGAGGAAAAACTGTTTTTT CASSWGAEEKLFF . TRBJ1-4 TRBV7-9 many